In its sample, the clone carrying this T cell receptor beta chain was seen a few times. The antigen remains unidentified. Using immunoSEQ multiplex PCR, the repertoire was profiled, and TCRdb retains in-frame clones only, with some absent. In the table there are about 150,000 clones, more than 85% of which are singletons. This CDR3 has 14 amino acids. Germline CDR1 LNHDA, CDR2 SQIVND (reference sequence). V gave up 6 bases and J gave up 4 bases, with 13 bases separating them. The sample comes from a study of T cell responses to AZD1222 COVID-19 vaccine. Overall study results and limits: Spike-wide coverage was observed for vaccine-associated CD4 TCRs, with dominant responses at 160-218 and 743-854. Regions left unmutated in variants are reportedly the target of nearly half of spike-specific TCRs.

The J gene is TRBJ1-5, the V gene TRBV19, with D tentatively TRBD1 (5 bases). The source is an adult in good health. The sample was peripheral blood, taken on day 0 of AZD1222 vaccination. CDR3 nucleotides: TGTGCCAGTAGCCCCGGGACGGCGAATCAGCCCCAGCATTTT. Translating it yields CASSPGTANQPQHF.